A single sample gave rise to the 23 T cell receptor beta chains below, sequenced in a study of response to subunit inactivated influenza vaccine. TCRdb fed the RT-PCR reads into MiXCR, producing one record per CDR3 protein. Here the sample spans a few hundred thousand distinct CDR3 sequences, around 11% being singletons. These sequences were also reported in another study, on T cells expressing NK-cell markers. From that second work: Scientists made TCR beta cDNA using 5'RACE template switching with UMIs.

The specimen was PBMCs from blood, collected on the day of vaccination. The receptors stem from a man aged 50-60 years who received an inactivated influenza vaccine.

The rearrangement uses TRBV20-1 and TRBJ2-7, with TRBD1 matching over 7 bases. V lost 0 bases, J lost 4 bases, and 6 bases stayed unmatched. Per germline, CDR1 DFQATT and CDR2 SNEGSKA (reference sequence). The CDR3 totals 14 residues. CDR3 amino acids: CSARETGEVYEQYF. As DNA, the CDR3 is TGCAGTGCTAGAGAAACAGGGGAAGTATACGAGCAGTACTTC.

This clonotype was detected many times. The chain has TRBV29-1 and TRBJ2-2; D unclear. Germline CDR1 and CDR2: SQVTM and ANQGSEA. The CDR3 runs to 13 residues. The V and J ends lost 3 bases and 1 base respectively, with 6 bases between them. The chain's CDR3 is CSVDGQNTGELFF. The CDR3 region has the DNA TGCAGCGTTGACGGTCAGAACACCGGGGAGCTGTTTTTT.

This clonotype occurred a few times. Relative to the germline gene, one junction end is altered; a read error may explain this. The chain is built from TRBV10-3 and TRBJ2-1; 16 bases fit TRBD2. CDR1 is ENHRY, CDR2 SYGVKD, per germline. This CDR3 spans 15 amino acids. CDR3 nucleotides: TGTGCCATCAGTGAGCAAGCCCCGGGACTAGCGGGAGGGCTCTTC. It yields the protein CAISEQAPGLAGGLF.

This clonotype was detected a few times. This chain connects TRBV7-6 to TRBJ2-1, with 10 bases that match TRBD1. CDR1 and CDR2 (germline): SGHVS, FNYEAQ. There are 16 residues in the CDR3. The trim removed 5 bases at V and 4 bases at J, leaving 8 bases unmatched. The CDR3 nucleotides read TGTGCCAGCAGCCCACGGGGACAGGGGCCATACAATGAGCAGTTCTTC. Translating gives CASSPRGQGPYNEQFF.

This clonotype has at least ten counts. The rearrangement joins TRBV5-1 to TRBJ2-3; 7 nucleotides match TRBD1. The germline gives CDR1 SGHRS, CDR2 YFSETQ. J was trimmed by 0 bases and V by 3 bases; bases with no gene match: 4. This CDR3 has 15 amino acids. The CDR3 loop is CASSSGQTSTDTQYF. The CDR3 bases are TGCGCCAGCAGCTCGGGACAGACTAGCACAGATACGCAGTATTTT.

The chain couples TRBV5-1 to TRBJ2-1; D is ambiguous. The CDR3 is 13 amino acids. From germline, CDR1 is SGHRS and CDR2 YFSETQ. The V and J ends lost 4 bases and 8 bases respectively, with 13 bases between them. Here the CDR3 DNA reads TGCGCCAGCAGCACGACTGTGCCCGATGAGCAGTTCTTC. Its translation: CASSTTVPDEQFF.

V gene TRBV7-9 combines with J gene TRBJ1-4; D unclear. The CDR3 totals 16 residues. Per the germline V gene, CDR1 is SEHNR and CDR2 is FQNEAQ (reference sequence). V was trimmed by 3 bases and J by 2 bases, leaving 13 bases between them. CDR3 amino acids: CASSFLEVPTNEKLFF. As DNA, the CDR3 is TGTGCCAGCAGCTTTTTAGAGGTTCCGACTAATGAAAAACTGTTTTTT.

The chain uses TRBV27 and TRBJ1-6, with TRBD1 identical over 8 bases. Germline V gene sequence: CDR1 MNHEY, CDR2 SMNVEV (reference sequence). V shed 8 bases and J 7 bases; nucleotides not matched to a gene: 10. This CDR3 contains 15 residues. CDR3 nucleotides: TGTGCCAGCGGATTCCAGACAGGGGTGAATTCACCCCTCCACTTT. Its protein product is CASGFQTGVNSPLHF.

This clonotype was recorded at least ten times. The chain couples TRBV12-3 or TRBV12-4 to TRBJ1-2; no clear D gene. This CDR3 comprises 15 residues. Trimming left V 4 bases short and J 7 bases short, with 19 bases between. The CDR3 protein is CASSSATPRTFGYTF. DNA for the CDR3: TGTGCCAGCAGTTCCGCTACCCCTAGGACGTTTGGCTACACCTTC.

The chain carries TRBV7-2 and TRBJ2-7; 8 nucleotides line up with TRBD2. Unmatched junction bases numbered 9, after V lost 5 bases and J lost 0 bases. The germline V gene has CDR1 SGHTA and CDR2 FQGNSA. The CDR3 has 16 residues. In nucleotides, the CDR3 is TGTGCCAGCAGCCCGTACGGTAGCGGGACCTCCTACGAGCAGTACTTC. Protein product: CASSPYGSGTSYEQYF.

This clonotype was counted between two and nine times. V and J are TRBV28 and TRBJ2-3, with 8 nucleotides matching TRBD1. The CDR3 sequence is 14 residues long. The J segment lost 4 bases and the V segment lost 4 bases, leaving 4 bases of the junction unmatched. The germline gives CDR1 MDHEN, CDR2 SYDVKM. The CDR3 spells CASSSGQGPDTQYF. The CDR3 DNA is TGTGCCAGCAGTTCCGGACAGGGCCCAGATACGCAGTATTTT.

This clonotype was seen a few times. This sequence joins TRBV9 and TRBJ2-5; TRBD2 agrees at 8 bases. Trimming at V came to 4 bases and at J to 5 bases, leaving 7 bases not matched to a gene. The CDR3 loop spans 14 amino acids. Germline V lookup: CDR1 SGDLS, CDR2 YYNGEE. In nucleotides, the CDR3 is TGTGCCAGCAGCCCCGGGACTAGTATTGAGACCCAGTACTTC. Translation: CASSPGTSIETQYF.

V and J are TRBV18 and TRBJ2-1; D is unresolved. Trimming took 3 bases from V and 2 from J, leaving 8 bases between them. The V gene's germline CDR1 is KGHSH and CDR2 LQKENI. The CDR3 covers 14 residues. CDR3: CASSPTFPYNEQFF. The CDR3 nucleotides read TGTGCCAGCTCACCGACTTTCCCCTACAATGAGCAGTTCTTC. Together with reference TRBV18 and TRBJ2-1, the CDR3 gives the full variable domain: NAGVMQNPRHLVRRRGQEARLRCSPMKGHSHVYWYRQLPEEGLKFMVYLQKENIIDESGMPKERFSAEFPKEGPSILRIQQVVRGDSAAYFCASSPTFPYNEQFFGPGTRLTVL.

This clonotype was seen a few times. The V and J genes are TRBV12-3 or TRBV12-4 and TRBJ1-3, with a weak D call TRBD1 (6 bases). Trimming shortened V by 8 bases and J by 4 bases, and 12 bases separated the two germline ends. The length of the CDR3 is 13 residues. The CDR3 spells CASGDMNGNTIYF. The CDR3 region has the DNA TGTGCCAGCGGGGACATGAACGGAAACACCATATATTTT.

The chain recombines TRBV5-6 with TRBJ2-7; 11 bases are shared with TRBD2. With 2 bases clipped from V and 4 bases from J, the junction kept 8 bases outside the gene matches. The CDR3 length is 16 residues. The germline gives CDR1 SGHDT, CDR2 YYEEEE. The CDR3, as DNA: TGTGCCAGCAGCTTAGAACCGGGACTAGCGGAGTACGAGCAGTACTTC. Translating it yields CASSLEPGLAEYEQYF.

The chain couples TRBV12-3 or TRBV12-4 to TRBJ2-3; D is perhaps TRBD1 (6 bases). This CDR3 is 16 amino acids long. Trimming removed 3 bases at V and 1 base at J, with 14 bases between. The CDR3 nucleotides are TGTGCCAGCAGTTTTCACGGGACATTCCGCACAGATACGCAGTATTTT. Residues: CASSFHGTFRTDTQYF.

This CDR3 is CASRTEETQYF. DNA for the CDR3: TGTGCCAGCAGGACGGAGGAGACCCAGTACTTC. The chain is built from TRBV6-1 and TRBJ2-5; D remains ambiguous. Trimming took off 6 bases at V and 5 bases at J, with 7 bases between the two ends. This CDR3 has 11 residues. Germline lookup yields CDR1 MNHNS and CDR2 SASEGT.

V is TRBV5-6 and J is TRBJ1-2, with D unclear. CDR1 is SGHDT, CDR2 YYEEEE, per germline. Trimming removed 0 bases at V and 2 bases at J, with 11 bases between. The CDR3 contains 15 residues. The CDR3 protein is CASSLDRVRNYGYTF. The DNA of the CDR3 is TGTGCCAGCAGCTTGGATCGGGTCAGGAACTATGGCTACACCTTC. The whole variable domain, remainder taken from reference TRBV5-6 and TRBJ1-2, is DAGVTQSPTHLIKTRGQQVTLRCSPKSGHDTVSWYQQALGQGPQFIFQYYEEEERQRGNFPDRFSGHQFPNYSSELNVNALLLGDSALYLCASSLDRVRNYGYTFGSGTRLTVV.

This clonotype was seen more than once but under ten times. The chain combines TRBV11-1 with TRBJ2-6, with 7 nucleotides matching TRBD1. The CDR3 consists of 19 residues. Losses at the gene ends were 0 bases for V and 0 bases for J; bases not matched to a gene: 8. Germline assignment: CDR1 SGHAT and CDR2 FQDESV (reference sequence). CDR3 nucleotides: TGTGCCAGCAGCTTAGCTCCCGGGACAGCATACTCTGGGGCCAACGTCCTGACTTTC. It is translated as CASSLAPGTAYSGANVLTF.

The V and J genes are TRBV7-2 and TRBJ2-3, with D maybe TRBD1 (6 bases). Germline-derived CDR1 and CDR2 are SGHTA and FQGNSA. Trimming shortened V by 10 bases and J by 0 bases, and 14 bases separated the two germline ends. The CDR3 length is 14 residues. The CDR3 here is CATKVDRSTDTQYF. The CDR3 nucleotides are TGTGCCACCAAAGTGGACAGAAGCACAGATACGCAGTATTTT.

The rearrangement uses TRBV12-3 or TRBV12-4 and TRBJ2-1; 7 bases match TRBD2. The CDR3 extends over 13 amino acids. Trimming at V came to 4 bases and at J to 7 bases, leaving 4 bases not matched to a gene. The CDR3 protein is CASSWRELNEQFF. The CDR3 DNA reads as TGTGCCAGCAGTTGGCGGGAGCTTAATGAGCAGTTCTTC.

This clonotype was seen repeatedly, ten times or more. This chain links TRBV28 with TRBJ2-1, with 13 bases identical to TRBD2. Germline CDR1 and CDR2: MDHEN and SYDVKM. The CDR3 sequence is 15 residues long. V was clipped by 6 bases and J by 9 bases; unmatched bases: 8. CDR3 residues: CASSARTSGRAEQFF. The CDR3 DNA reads TGTGCCAGCAGCGCCCGGACTAGCGGGAGAGCTGAGCAGTTCTTC.

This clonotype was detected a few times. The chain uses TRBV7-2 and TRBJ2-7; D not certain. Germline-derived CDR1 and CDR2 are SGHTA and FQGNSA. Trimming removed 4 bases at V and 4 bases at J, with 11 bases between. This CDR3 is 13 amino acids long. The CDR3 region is CASSWRHLYEQYF. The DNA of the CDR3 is TGTGCCAGCAGCTGGAGACACCTATACGAGCAGTACTTC.